This TCR beta chain was recovered during a study of memory CD4+ T cells and cytomegalovirus serostatus. Study at large: This sample comes from healthy Belgian adults, fewer than ten CMV seropositive, roughly 22 seronegative.

TCRdb's table, derived via immunoSEQ multiplex PCR, lists solely in-frame clones and lacks some. The data contain tens of thousands of clones, approximately 71% of them seen just once; the ten biggest clones take up about 0.9%. V was cut by 0 bases and J by 2 bases, with 14 bases left in between. Germline CDR1 reads SGHRS; CDR2 reads YFSETQ. The CDR3 is 16 residues long. Single viable CD3+CD4+CD8-CD45RO+ cells were sorted as the memory CD4+ T cells. Sequenced material: memory CD4+ T cells from blood. This receptor was obtained from an adult in good health and CMV-seronegative. This rearrangement joins TRBV5-1 to TRBJ1-2, with D possibly matching TRBD1 (5 bases). The CDR3 loop reads CASSLGGREANYGYTF. The CDR3 region has the DNA TGCGCCAGCAGCTTGGGGGGCAGGGAGGCAAACTATGGCTACACCTTC.